This T cell receptor beta chain was recorded in a study of T cell changes during pregnancy in multiple sclerosis. Looked up from germline, CDR1 is SGHRS and CDR2 is YFSETQ. The CDR3 has 15 amino acids. Between the trimmed V and J ends, which lost 0 bases and 1 base, there was a span of 10 bases. Libraries were prepared by immunoSEQ multiplex PCR; TCRdb keeps only in-frame clonotypes and omits some of them. The data contain approximately 89,000 clones, about 94% of them singletons. Sequenced material: peripheral blood, taken in the third trimester of pregnancy. This chain links TRBV5-1 with TRBJ1-1, with TRBD1 as a possible D gene (5 bases). This TCR came from a female donor with multiple sclerosis, enrolled in a pregnancy study. The CDR3 DNA sequence: TGCGCCAGCAGCTTGGATGGGGCGAGGAACACTGAAGCTTTCTTT. Translated: CASSLDGARNTEAFF.